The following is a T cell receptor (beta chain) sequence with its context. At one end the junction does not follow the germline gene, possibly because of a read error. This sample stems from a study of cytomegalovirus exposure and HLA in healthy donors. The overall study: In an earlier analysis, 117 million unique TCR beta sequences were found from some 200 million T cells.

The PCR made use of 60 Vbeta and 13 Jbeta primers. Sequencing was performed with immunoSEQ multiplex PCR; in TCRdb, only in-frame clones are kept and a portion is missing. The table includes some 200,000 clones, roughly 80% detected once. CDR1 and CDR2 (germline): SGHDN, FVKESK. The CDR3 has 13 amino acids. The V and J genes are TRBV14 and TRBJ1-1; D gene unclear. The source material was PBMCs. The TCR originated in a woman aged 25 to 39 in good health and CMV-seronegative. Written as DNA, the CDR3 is TGTGCCAGCAGCCAATCTAGGAACCCTGAAGCTTTCTTT. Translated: CASSQSRNPEAFF.